This is a list of T cell receptor beta chains from one sample in a study of blood T cell repertoires in COVID-19. Measured with immunoSEQ multiplex PCR; TCRdb has only the in-frame clones, and not every one. The sample lists tens of thousands of clones, 65% to 85% occurring once. The sample consisted of peripheral blood. These receptor sequences come from a woman in her fifties or sixties with acute or convalescent COVID-19. CDR3s include the opening cysteine and the closing phenylalanine or tryptophan. D genes are given only for firm matches. Clone size is not always given. Where it is, it says once, few, many or a class for expanded clones.

>TRBV9|.|.|TRBJ2-7
TGTGCCAGCAGCCGAACCGCCAGGACAGCGCTCTCCTACGAGCAGTACTTC
CASSRTARTALSYEQYF
>TRBV7-2|.|once|TRBJ2-3
TGTGCCAGCAGCTTTGCACGGGAAGATACGCAGTATTTT
CASSFAREDTQYF
>TRBV7-9|TRBD1|many|TRBJ2-7
TGTGCCAGCAGCTCCGGACAGGGGGAGGACGAGCAGTACTTC
CASSSGQGEDEQYF
>TRBV12-3/TRBV12-4|TRBD1|.|TRBJ1-5
TGTGCCAGCAGCGCGTACAGGGGGCAGCCCCAGCATTTT
CASSAYRGQPQHF
>TRBV7-2|.|once|TRBJ1-5
TGTGCCAGCAGCTTGACGGACTCCCGCAATCAGCCCCAGCATTTT
CASSLTDSRNQPQHF
>TRBV18|TRBD1|.|TRBJ2-1
TGTGCCAGCTCACCGAGACAGGGGGCCTACAATGAGCAGTTCTTC
CASSPRQGAYNEQFF
>TRBV30|TRBD1|.|TRBJ1-4
TGTGCCTGGAGTGTTGACAGGGCCGTTAGGGAAAAACTGTTTTTT
CAWSVDRAVREKLFF
>TRBV29-1|.|.|TRBJ2-3
TGCAGCGTTCAGGGGACGTTAAGCACAGATACGCAGTATTTT
CSVQGTLSTDTQYF
>TRBV7-2|TRBD2|.|TRBJ2-5
TGTGCCAGCAGCTTTAGCGGGGGAACAGAGACCCAGTACTTC
CASSFSGGTETQYF
>TRBV11-2|TRBD2|.|TRBJ2-1
TGTGCCAGCAGCCCTAATCCTAGCGGGGGGCCGTACAATGAGCAGTTCTTC
CASSPNPSGGPYNEQFF
>TRBV6-5|TRBD1|once|TRBJ1-5
TGTGCCAGCCGGGCTACAGGGGCAGCCCAGCATTTT
CASRATGAAQHF
>TRBV2|.|once|TRBJ1-3
TGTGCCAGCAGTGAATCCCCCCAACAGGGCCTCTCTGGAAACACCATATATTTT
CASSESPQQGLSGNTIYF
>TRBV18|.|.|TRBJ2-7
TGTGCCAGCTCACCACGGGACGGGAGCTCCTACGAGCAGTACTTC
CASSPRDGSSYEQYF
>TRBV7-9|.|.|TRBJ1-5
TGTGCCAGCAGCCCGGGGGGACTTGGGGGCAATCAGCCCCAGCATTTT
CASSPGGLGGNQPQHF
>TRBV5-4|TRBD1|medium-sized|TRBJ2-5
TGTGCCAGCAGCGTGGACAGGGGATTCCAAGAGACCCAGTACTTC
CASSVDRGFQETQYF
>TRBV24-1|.|.|TRBJ2-5
TGTGCCACCAGTGATTCCATGCGAGAGACCCAGTACTTC
CATSDSMRETQYF
>TRBV10-3|.|.|TRBJ1-5
TGTGCCATCAGTGTCACCCGGACAGACACGAATCAGCCCCAGCATTTT
CAISVTRTDTNQPQHF
>TRBV4-1|.|.|TRBJ2-5
TGCGCCAGCAGCCAAACCCCGGGACACCTACAAGAGACCCAGTACTTC
CASSQTPGHLQETQYF
>TRBV24-1|.|.|TRBJ2-1
TGTGCCACCAGTGATTTGGGGGGCAGTTGGGATGAGCAGTTCTTC
CATSDLGGSWDEQFF
>TRBV7-6|.|few|TRBJ1-4
TGTGCCAGCAGCTTACCGCGGGGGAAACTGTTTTTT
CASSLPRGKLFF
>TRBV28|.|.|TRBJ1-2
TGTGCCAGCAGTTTAGGGCCAGGGGAATATGGCTACACCTTC
CASSLGPGEYGYTF
>TRBV7-2|.|.|TRBJ2-7
TGTGCCAGCAGCTTAGCTACACGCTCCTACGAGCAGTACTTC
CASSLATRSYEQYF
>TRBV27|.|.|TRBJ1-1
TGTGCCAGCAGCTTCCTTCCCGGGAGGGACACTGAAGCTTTCTTT
CASSFLPGRDTEAFF
>TRBV5-3|.|.|TRBJ2-1
TGTGCCAGAAGGACAGTTGGGAAGTTCTTC
CARRTVGKFF
>TRBV5-5|.|.|TRBJ1-3
TGTGCCAGCAGTCGTCATTCAGACTCTGGAAACACCATATATTTT
CASSRHSDSGNTIYF
>TRBV5-1|.|.|TRBJ2-1
TGCGCCAGCAGCGGCAGTATGTTCTCCTACAATGAGCAGTTCTTC
CASSGSMFSYNEQFF
>TRBV29-1|.|medium-sized|TRBJ2-1
TGCAGCGTTGAAGGACTAGTTGGCAATGAGCAGTTCTTC
CSVEGLVGNEQFF
>TRBV10-3|TRBD1|.|TRBJ1-5
TGTGCCATCAGTGAGTCCTTCTCCCCCACAGGGGGCGCGGATCAGCCCCAGCATTTT
CAISESFSPTGGADQPQHF
>TRBV5-6|.|.|TRBJ1-1
TGTGCCAGCAGCTCATGGGGAATGCGGGGGACTGAAGCTTTCTTT
CASSSWGMRGTEAFF
>TRBV28|TRBD1|once|TRBJ1-1
TGTGCCAGCAGTTGGACAGGGGGGAACACTGAAGCTTTCTTT
CASSWTGGNTEAFF
>TRBV5-6|.|.|TRBJ1-2
TGTGCCAGCAGCTTGGGTGGCAGGGCGGAAAACTATGGCTACACCTTC
CASSLGGRAENYGYTF
>TRBV11-2|TRBD1|.|TRBJ2-2
TGTGCCAGCAGCTTAGAGGGGATATGGACAGGGATAGGGACCGGGGAGCTGTTTTTT
CASSLEGIWTGIGTGELFF
>TRBV7-2|.|.|TRBJ1-6
TGTGCCAGCAGCTCTCAGGTGAATGGCAATTCACCCCTCCACTTT
CASSSQVNGNSPLHF
>TRBV28|TRBD1|once|TRBJ1-5
TGTGCCAGCACCGTGGGACAGCAGCCCCAGCATTTT
CASTVGQQPQHF
>TRBV27|TRBD2|many|TRBJ2-1
TGTGCCAGCAGTTGGGGGGGGGTCGACAATGAGCAGTTCTTC
CASSWGGVDNEQFF
>TRBV18|TRBD1|.|TRBJ2-6
TGTGCCAGCTCACCCCGCCTACCGGGACAGGGAAGGACTGGGGCCAACGTCCTGACTTTC
CASSPRLPGQGRTGANVLTF
>TRBV3-1/TRBV3-2|.|few|TRBJ1-5
TGTGCCAGCAGCCAAGAACAGGGAGAGCAGCCCCAGCATTTT
CASSQEQGEQPQHF
>TRBV5-3|TRBD1|few|TRBJ1-6
TGTGCCAGACGTCCGACAGGGGGGTCACCCCTCCACTTT
CARRPTGGSPLHF
>TRBV11-2|TRBD1|.|TRBJ1-1
TGTGCCAGCAGCACCACAGGGGCTTATACTGAAGCTTTCTTT
CASSTTGAYTEAFF
>TRBV5-1|TRBD2|.|TRBJ2-1
TGCGCCAGCTCGGGAGGGGGACGGGTTAATGAGCAGTTCTTC
CASSGGGRVNEQFF
>TRBV7-2|TRBD2|.|TRBJ2-1
TGTGCCAGCAGCCCACCGGGGGGTTGGTACAATGAGCAGTTCTTC
CASSPPGGWYNEQFF
>TRBV2|.|.|TRBJ1-2
TGTGCCAGCAGTGGAAACTCGGTGGTTGGCTACACCTTC
CASSGNSVVGYTF